The clone carrying this T cell receptor beta chain appeared once. Its specificity is not known. This record belongs to a study of cytomegalovirus exposure and HLA in healthy donors. Study conclusions and caveats: In a later analysis, specific HLA alleles were associated with 15,000 to 20,000 TCR beta sequences at a 0.05 false discovery rate. Most TCR sequences were seen very rarely across donors, but some public TCRs occurred in many. Fewer N-insertions (relative to the 666-donor mean) were reportedly seen in an Asian-associated ancestry cluster in a later analysis. Later analysis showed TCR association rates varying by HLA locus, highest for DRB1 and lowest for HLA-C.

PCR involved 60 Vbeta and 13 Jbeta primers. Some clones are missing from TCRdb's copy, which holds only in-frame ones; the method was immunoSEQ multiplex PCR. The repertoire includes fewer than 80,000 clones, 79% of them detected once, and over 2% sits in the top ten. Germline loops: CDR1 MNHEY, CDR2 SVGAGI. Unmatched junction bases numbered 12, after V lost 8 bases and J lost 7 bases. This CDR3 has 15 residues. Material for sequencing was PBMCs. The clonotype was recovered from a man aged 25 to 45 in good health and CMV-seronegative. V and J are TRBV6-5 and TRBJ1-4; the match to TRBD1 covers 8 bases. The CDR3 DNA reads TGTGCCAGCGAGGACTCCAGGGGGCCTTTTGAAAAACTGTTTTTT. This codes for CASEDSRGPFEKLFF.